This T cell receptor beta chain stems from a study of T-cell reconstitution after alpha-beta-depleted transplantation in children. Study conclusions and caveats: Reportedly, alpha-beta T cells present about two months post-transplant originated from several hundred expanded clones of graft origin. Surviving thymic progenitors and recipient T cells were the source of high TCRbeta diversity at day 60 in some patients. At one year after transplant, newly produced T cells mostly accounted for T-cell counts and diversity.

This CDR3 comprises 15 residues. Trimming left V 0 bases short and J 2 bases short, with 9 bases between. Germline CDR1 SGHKS, CDR2 YYEKEE (reference sequence). This clonotype was seen many times. Its antigen remains unidentified. Construction of the TCRbeta library involved unique molecular identifiers. Each CDR3 protein is one row after TCRdb ran MiXCR on the PCR reads. The table shows some 120,000 distinct CDR3 sequences, with roughly 23% occurring only once. This sequence was found in a male patient aged 2-9 years who had a stem cell transplant for chronic granulomatous disease, so the T cells may come from the graft donor. The chain carries TRBV5-5 and TRBJ1-3, with D maybe TRBD1 (5 bases). Sample: PBMCs, mostly from graft donor cells, taken 180 days after TCRalphabeta/CD19-depleted stem cell transplant. The CDR3 spells CASSLDGTAGNTIYF. The CDR3 DNA is TGTGCCAGCAGCTTGGACGGGACCGCTGGAAACACCATATATTTT.